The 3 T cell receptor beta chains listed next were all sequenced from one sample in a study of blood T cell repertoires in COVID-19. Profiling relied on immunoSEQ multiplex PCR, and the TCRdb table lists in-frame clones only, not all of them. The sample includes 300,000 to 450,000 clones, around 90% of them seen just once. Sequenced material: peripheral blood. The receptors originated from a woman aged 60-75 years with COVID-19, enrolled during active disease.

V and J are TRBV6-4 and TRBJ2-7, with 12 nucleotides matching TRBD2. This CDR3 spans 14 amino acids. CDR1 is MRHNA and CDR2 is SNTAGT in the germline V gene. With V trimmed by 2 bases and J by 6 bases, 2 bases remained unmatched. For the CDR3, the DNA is TGTGCCAGCAGTGACCTAGCGGGGGGGCCCGAGCAGTACTTC. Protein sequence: CASSDLAGGPEQYF.

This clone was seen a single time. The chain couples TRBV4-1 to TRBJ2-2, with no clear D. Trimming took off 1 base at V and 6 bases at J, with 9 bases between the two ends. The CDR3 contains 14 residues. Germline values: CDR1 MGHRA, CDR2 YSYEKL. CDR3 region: CASSQVKRAGELFF. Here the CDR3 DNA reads TGCGCCAGCAGCCAAGTGAAGAGAGCCGGGGAGCTGTTTTTT.

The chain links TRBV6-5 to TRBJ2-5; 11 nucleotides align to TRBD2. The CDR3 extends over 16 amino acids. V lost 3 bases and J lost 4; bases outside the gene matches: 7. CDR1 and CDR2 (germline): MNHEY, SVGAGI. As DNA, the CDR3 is TGTGCCAGCAGTTATAGCGGGGGGGCCTGGCGAGAGACCCAGTACTTC. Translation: CASSYSGGAWRETQYF.